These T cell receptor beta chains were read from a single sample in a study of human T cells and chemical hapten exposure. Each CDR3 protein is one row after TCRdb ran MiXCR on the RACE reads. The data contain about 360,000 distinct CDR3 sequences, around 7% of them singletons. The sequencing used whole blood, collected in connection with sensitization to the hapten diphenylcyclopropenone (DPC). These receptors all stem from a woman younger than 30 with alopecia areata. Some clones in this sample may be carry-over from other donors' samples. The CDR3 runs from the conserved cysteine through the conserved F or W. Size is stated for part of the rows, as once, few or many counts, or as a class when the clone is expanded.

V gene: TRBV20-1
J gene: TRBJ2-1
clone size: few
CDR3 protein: CSARGPGEGAQNEQFF

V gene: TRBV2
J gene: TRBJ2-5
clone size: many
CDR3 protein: CASSGYGGAGETQYF

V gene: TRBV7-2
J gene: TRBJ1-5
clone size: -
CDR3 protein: CASSLWSDQPQHF

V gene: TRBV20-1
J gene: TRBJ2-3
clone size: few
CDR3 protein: CSAKLENRDTQYF

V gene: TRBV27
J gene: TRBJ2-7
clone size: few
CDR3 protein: CASSPSRYEQYF

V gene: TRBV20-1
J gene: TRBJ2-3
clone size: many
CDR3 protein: CSARVAGGTDTQYF

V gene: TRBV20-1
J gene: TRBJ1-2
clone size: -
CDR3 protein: CSARGIRTGVDYGYTF

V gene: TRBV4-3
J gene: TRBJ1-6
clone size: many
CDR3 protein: CASSQDEGRNSPLHF

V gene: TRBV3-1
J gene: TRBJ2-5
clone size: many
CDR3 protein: CASSQGIAVRETQYF

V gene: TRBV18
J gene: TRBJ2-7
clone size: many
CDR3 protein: CASSPSNKVSYF

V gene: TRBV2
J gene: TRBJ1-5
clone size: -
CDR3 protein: CASSEHRQTNQPQHF

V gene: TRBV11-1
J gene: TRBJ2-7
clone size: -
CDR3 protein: CASSLKNREYEQYF

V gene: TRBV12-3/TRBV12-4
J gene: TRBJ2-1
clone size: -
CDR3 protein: CASSLYSGGALNNEQFF

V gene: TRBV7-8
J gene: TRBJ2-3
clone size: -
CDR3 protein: CASSQQEPWGAYTDTQYF

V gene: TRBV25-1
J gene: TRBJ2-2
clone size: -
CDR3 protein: CASSESDRARTGELFF

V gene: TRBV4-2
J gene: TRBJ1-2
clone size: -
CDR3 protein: CASSPRKGSNYGYTF

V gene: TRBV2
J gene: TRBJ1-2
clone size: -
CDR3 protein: CASTPIAGQGSPGDYGYTF

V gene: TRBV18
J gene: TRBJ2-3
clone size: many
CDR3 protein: CASSSPDTQYF

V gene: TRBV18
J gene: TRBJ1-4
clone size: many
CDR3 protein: CASSPRDSNEKLFF

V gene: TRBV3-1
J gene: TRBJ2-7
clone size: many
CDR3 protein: CASSQEGVSYEQYF

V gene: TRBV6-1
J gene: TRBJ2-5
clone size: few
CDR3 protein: CASSPQGAAAETQYF

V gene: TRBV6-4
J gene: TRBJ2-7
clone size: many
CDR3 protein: CASPVEQYF

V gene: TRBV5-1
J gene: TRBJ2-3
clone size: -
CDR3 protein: CASSPMGLGTDTQYF

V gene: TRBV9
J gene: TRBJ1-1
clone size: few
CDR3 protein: CASSAHTARTEAFF

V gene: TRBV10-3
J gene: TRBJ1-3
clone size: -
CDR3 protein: CAISEAGDISGNTIYF

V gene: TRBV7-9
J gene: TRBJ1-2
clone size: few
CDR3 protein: CASSRTGEAYGYTF

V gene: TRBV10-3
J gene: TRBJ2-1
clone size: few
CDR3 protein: CAISEETSPDNEQFF

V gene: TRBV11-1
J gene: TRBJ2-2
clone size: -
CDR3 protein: CASTIQGRRVNTGELFF

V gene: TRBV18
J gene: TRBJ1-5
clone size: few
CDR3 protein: CASSPEYGFTQPQHF

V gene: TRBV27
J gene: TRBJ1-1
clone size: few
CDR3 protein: CASSPRGITEAFF

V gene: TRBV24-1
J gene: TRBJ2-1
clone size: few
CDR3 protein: CATRDGQGAYNEQFF

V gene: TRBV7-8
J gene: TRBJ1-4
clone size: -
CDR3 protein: CASSQGETNEKLFF

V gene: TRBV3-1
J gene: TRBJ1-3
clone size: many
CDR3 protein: CASSQVRSVSTVSGNTIYF

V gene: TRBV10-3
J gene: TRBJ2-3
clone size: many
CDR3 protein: CAISESKLADTDTQYF

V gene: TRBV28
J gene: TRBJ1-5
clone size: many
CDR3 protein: CASSSSGTADRPQHF

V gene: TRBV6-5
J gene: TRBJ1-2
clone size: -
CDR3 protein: CASSYSTGHYGYTF

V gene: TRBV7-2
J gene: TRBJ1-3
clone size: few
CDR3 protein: CASSLYGVDTIYF

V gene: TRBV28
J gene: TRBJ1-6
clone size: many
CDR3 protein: CASSLPGQGYSPLHF

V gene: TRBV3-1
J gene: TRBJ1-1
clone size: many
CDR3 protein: CASGDEEAFF

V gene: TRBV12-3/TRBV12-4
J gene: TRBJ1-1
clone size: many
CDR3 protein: CASSLGDRADTEAFF

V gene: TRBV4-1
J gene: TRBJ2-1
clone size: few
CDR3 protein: CASSQAGTSGGAYNEQFF

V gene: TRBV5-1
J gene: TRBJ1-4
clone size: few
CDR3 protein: CASSRGAGMATNEKLFF

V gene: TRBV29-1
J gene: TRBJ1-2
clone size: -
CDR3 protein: CSVELQVNYGYTF

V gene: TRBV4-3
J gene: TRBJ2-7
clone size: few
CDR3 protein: CASSQMGQGAYEQYF

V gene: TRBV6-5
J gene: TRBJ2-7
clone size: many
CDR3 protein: CASSYSAGTGATYEQYF

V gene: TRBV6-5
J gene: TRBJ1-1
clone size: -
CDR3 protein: CASQGRLNTEAFF

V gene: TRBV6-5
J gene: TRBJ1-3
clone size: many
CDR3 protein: CASSTEGYSGNTIYF

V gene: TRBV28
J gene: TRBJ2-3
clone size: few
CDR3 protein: CASSGGPGADTQYF

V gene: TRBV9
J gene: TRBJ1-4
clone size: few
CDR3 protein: CASSYATNEKLFF

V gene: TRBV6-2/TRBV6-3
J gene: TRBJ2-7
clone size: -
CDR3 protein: CASSPWGRQSREQYF

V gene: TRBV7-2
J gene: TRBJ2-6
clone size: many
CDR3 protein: CASSPVATLLGANVLTF